This T cell receptor (beta chain) was recorded in a study of glioma-infiltrating T cells. Study-wide results and caveats: Non-neoplastic patients had below-expected tissue-blood divergence, while all gliomas exceeded expectation. Signature shared blood CDR3 motifs were enriched in low-divergence and depleted in high-divergence patients.

V was trimmed by 4 bases and J by 6 bases, leaving 13 bases between them. There are 14 residues in the CDR3. Using RNA template, CDR3s of TCR alpha and beta were amplified with iRepertoire arm-PCR. Tissue mRNA or PBMC total RNA, about 90-450 ng, went into one-step reverse transcription and amplification. TCRdb reanalysed the multiplex PCR reads using MiXCR and keeps one entry per CDR3 protein. The sample carries about 410,000 distinct CDR3 sequences, more than 35% recorded once. With regard to this clonotype: Its antigen is undetermined.

This sequence was found in a human donor with low-grade glioma or glioblastoma, undergoing nonglioma brain surgery, or in good health (not recorded which). The chain links TRBV12-3 or TRBV12-4 to TRBJ2-4, with D possibly being TRBD1 (5 bases). The sequenced sample consisted of glioma tissue, nonneoplastic brain tissue, or PBMCs (not recorded which). CDR3 amino acids: CASSSKGFGNIQYF. The CDR3 DNA reads as TGTGCCAGCAGTTCGAAGGGGTTTGGAAACATTCAGTACTTC.